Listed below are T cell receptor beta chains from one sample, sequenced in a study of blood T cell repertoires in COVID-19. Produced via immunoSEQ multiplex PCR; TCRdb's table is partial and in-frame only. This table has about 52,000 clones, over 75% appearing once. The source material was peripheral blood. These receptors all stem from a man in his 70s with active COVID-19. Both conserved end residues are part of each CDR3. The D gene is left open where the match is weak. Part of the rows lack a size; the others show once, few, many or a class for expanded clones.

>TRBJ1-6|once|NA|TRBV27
TGTGCCAGCAGTCTAAGGGGAAATAATTCACCCCTCCACTTT
CASSLRGNNSPLHF
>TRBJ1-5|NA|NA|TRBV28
TGTGCCAGCAGATGGGCCCTTGAGTACGACCATCAGCCCCAGCATTTT
CASRWALEYDHQPQHF
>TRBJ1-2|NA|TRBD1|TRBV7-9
TGTGCCAGCAGACGCAAAGGGGGCGGCTACACCTTC
CASRRKGGGYTF
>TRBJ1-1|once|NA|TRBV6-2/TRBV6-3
TGTGCCAGCAGTTACCGAGGGATTGAAGCTTTCTTT
CASSYRGIEAFF
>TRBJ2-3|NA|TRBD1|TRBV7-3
TGTGCCAGCAGCTTAGGGACAGGTGGCGATACGCAGTATTTT
CASSLGTGGDTQYF
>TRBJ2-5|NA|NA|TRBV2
TGTGCCAGCAGTGATGGGACCAGGGGGACCCAGTACTTC
CASSDGTRGTQYF
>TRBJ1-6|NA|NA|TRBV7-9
TGTGCCAGCAGCCTGGACGGGATAGGGTACTCCTATAATTCACCCCTCCACTTT
CASSLDGIGYSYNSPLHF
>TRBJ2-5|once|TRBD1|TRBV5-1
TGCGCCAGCAGCCTGAGAAAAAGGACAGGGCCCAAAGGGCTACTAGAGACCCAGTACTTC
CASSLRKRTGPKGLLETQYF
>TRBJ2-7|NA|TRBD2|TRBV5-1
TGCGCCAGCAGCTTAGCGGGGACCTCCTACGAGCAGTACTTC
CASSLAGTSYEQYF
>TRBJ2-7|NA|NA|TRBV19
TGTGCCAGTAGTATAAGAGGGGAGGTATACGAGCAGTACTTC
CASSIRGEVYEQYF
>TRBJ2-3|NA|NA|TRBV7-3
TGTGCCAGCAGCTCCGGGAGCGGAGATACGCAGTATTTT
CASSSGSGDTQYF
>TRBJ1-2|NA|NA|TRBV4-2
TGTGCCAGCAGCCAAAATCGACAGGTCAACTATGGCTACACCTTC
CASSQNRQVNYGYTF
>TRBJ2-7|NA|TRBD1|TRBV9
TGTGCCAGCAGCCAACAGGGGCAGACCTACGAGCAGTACTTC
CASSQQGQTYEQYF
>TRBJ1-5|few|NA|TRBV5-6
TGTGCCAGCAGCTCCGCCGGGACTGCAAATCAGCCCCAGCATTTT
CASSSAGTANQPQHF
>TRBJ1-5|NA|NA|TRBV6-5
TGTGCCAGCAGTTTACATGAGGTGGTGCAGCCCCAGCATTTT
CASSLHEVVQPQHF
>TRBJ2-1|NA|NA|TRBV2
TGTGCCAGCAGTGCGCTAGCCTTGTCTCGGAATGAGCAGTTCTTC
CASSALALSRNEQFF
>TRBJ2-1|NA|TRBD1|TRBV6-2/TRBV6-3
TGTGCCAGCAGTCTGGGACAGGGGAATGAGCAGTTCTTC
CASSLGQGNEQFF
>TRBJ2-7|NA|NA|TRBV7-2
TGTGCCAGCAGCTTAAGCAGGGGACCCTACGAGCAGTACTTC
CASSLSRGPYEQYF
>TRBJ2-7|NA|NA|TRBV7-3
TGTGCCAGCAGCTTAACAGGGGATTCGGTCCACGAGCAGTACTTC
CASSLTGDSVHEQYF
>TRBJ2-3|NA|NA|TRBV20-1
TGCAGTGCCGTTCTGGCCGATACGCAGTATTTT
CSAVLADTQYF
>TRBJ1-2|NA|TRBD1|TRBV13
TGTGCCAGCAGCTTAGTCGACAGGGGGCTGTTGGGCTACACCTTC
CASSLVDRGLLGYTF
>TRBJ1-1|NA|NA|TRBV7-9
TGTGCCAGCAGCTCCTCTCAGGGTAGGAACACTGAAGCTTTCTTT
CASSSSQGRNTEAFF
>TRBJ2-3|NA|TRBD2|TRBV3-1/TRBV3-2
TGTGCCAGCAGCCTACCAGAGGGACTAGCGGGGGAATATACGCAGTATTTT
CASSLPEGLAGEYTQYF
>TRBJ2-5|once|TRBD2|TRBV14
TGTGCCAGCAGCCAAGATAGCGGGGTTCGCGAGACCCAGTACTTC
CASSQDSGVRETQYF
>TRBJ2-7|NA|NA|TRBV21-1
TGTGCCAGCAGCCGGAACCGGACAGGGTTCGGTGTTTACGAGCAGTACTTC
CASSRNRTGFGVYEQYF
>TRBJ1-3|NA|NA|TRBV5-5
TGTGCCAGCAGCTTGTACAGGCTGAGCTCTGGAAACACCATATATTTT
CASSLYRLSSGNTIYF
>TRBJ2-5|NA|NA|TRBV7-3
TGTGCCAGCAGCTTAACTGGGGGCGGAGAGACCCAGTACTTC
CASSLTGGGETQYF
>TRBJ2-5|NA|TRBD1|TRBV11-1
TGTGCCAGCAGCCGACAGGGGGGGGAGACCCAGTACTTC
CASSRQGGETQYF
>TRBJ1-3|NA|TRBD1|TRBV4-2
TGTGCCAGCAGCCAAGATGGAGGGGGCGGTGGAAACACCATATATTTT
CASSQDGGGGGNTIYF
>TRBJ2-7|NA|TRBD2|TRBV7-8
TGTGCCAGCAGCTTATTGTTTCTAGCGGGGGGGACCTACGAGCAGTACTTC
CASSLLFLAGGTYEQYF
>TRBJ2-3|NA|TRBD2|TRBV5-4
TGTGCCAGCAGCCCGGCGGGGGGAGATACGCAGTATTTT
CASSPAGGDTQYF
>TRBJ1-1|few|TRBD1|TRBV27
TGTGCCAGCAGTTTACGCGGTGTGAGGGGGCCCACTGAAGCTTTCTTT
CASSLRGVRGPTEAFF
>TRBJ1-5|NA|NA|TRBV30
TGTGCCTGGAGTGCAGCGGGGCAGCCCCAGCATTTT
CAWSAAGQPQHF
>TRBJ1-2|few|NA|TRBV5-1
TGCGCCAGCAGCTTATCCACTTCGAACGGCTACACCTTC
CASSLSTSNGYTF
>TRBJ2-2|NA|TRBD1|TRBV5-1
TGCGCCAGCAGCGAATCCGGGGGACAGGGGGCAGACGGGGAGCTGTTTTTT
CASSESGGQGADGELFF
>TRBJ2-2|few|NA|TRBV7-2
TGTGCCAGCAGCCCCTCTGGGGCCGCCGGGGAGCTGTTTTTT
CASSPSGAAGELFF
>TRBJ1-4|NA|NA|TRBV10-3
TGTGCCATCAGTGAGTCGAGGGGGAATGAAAAACTGTTTTTT
CAISESRGNEKLFF
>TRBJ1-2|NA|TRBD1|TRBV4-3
TGCGCCAGCAGCCAAGAACCCCAGGACAGGGATTATGGCTACACCTTC
CASSQEPQDRDYGYTF
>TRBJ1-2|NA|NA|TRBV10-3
TGTGCCATCAGTCCCCAGGGTATTAACTATGGCTACACCTTC
CAISPQGINYGYTF
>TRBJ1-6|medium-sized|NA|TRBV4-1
TGCGCCAGCAGCCAGGGAGGGTATAATTCACCCCTCCACTTT
CASSQGGYNSPLHF
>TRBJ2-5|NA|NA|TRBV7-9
TGTGCCAGCAGCCCACAGTACTTC
CASSPQYF
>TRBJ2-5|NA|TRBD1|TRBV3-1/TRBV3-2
TGTGCCAGCAGCCACGGACAGGGATACCGAGAGACCCAGTACTTC
CASSHGQGYRETQYF
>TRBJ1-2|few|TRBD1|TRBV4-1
TGCGCCAGCAGCCAAGATCCGGGACAGGGCGCTGGTGGCTACACCTTC
CASSQDPGQGAGGYTF
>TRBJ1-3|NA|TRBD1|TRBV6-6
TGTGCCAGCAGTTACGACAGGGGGAAAAACACCATATATTTT
CASSYDRGKNTIYF
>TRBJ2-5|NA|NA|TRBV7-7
TGTGCCAGCAACCCAAAGGGGTCACCCCAAGAGACCCAGTACTTC
CASNPKGSPQETQYF
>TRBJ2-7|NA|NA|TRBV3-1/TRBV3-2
TGTGCCAGCAGCCAAGAGGCGACGGGAGCCTACGAGCAGTACTTC
CASSQEATGAYEQYF
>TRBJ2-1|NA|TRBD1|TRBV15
TGTGCCACCAGCAGACAGGGGGCTTACAATGAGCAGTTCTTC
CATSRQGAYNEQFF
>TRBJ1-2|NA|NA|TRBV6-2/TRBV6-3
TGTGCCAGCAGTTCGACAACTAACTATGGCTACACCTTC
CASSSTTNYGYTF
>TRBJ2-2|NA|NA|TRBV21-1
TGTGCCAGCAGCAAAGTGTTATACAGGGGGATCGGGGAGCTGTTTTTT
CASSKVLYRGIGELFF
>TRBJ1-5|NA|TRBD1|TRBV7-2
TGTGCCAGCAGCTTAGTTGCAGGGGGGAATCAGCCCCAGCATTTT
CASSLVAGGNQPQHF